What follows are 8 T cell receptor beta chains derived from one specimen sequenced in a study of cytomegalovirus exposure and HLA in healthy donors. The primer mix had 60 Vbeta and 13 Jbeta primers. Here immunoSEQ multiplex PCR was the method, and the copy in TCRdb shows in-frame clones only, minus some. This table holds about 100,000 clones, approximately 72% found once. Sequencing input: PBMCs. These receptor sequences come from a male donor in good health and CMV-seropositive.

The sample holds a few counts of this clone. CDR3 residues: CASSRNIRQSNTGELFF. CDR3 DNA: TGTGCCAGCAGCCGAAACATAAGACAGAGCAACACCGGGGAGCTGTTTTTT. The V gene is TRBV7-9, the J gene TRBJ2-2; tentatively, D is TRBD1 (5 bases). V was pared by 5 bases and J by 2 bases, with 18 bases between. The germline CDR1 and CDR2 sequences are SEHNR and FQNEAQ (reference sequence). The CDR3 extends over 17 amino acids.

The V call is TRBV7-8, the J call TRBJ1-2; the D is unclear. CDR1 is SGHVS and CDR2 is FQNEAQ in the germline V gene. V gave up 4 bases and J gave up 6 bases, with 12 bases separating them. CDR3 length equals 13 residues. CDR3 sequence reads: CASSSITPNGYTF. The DNA of the CDR3 is TGTGCCAGCAGCTCAATAACCCCTAATGGCTACACCTTC.

The V and J genes are TRBV30 and TRBJ1-6; TRBD1 might be the D (6 bases). The germline gives CDR1 GTSNPN, CDR2 SVGIG (reference sequence). V lost 6 bases to trimming and J lost 7 bases, with 16 bases between them. CDR3 length: 14 amino acids. CDR3 loop: CACQRQVLNSPLHF. CDR3 in DNA: TGTGCCTGCCAAAGACAGGTTCTCAATTCACCCCTCCACTTT.

This chain uses TRBV13 with TRBJ2-2, with 10 bases identical to TRBD2. CDR1 is PRHDT and CDR2 is FYEKMQ in the germline V gene (reference sequence). V was clipped by 8 bases and J by 2 bases; unmatched bases: 17. This CDR3 has 19 amino acids. Written as DNA, the CDR3 is TGTGCCAGCTCGCGGGACGTACTAGCGGGGAGCCTTAACACCGGGGAGCTGTTTTTT. This codes for CASSRDVLAGSLNTGELFF.

The genes are TRBV6-6 and TRBJ2-7, with D unclear. The germline V gene has CDR1 MNHNY and CDR2 SVGAGI (reference sequence). The CDR3 contains 14 residues. V lost 4 bases and J 3 bases, leaving 13 bases between the germline ends. The CDR3 nucleotides read TGTGCCAGCAGTTCTAAGGTAGCTCTCTACGAGCAGTACTTC. It translates to CASSSKVALYEQYF.

The rearrangement links TRBV30 to TRBJ2-2; 8 bases are shared with TRBD1. The CDR3 spans 15 residues. Trimming removed 4 bases from V and 3 bases from J; junction bases left unmatched: 7. Per germline, CDR1 GTSNPN and CDR2 SVGIG (reference sequence). CDR3 nucleotide sequence: TGTGCCTGGACCGATGGGACAGGCTACACCGGGGAGCTGTTTTTT. Amino acids: CAWTDGTGYTGELFF. The variable domain in full, completed from reference TRBV30 and TRBJ2-2, reads SQTIHQWPATLVQPVGSPLSLECTVEGTSNPNLYWYRQAAGRGLQLLFYSVGIGQISSEVPQNLSASRPQDRQFILSSKKLLLSDSGFYLCAWTDGTGYTGELFFGEGSRLTVL.

The chain employs TRBV9 and TRBJ2-1, with D unclear. CDR3 size: 13 residues. V was trimmed by 2 bases and J by 5 bases, leaving 8 bases between them. From germline, CDR1 is SGDLS and CDR2 YYNGEE. CDR3 nucleotides: TGTGCCAGCAGCGTCCTAGTCGACAATGAGCAGTTCTTC. Translation gives CASSVLVDNEQFF.

The V and J genes are TRBV5-1 and TRBJ1-1, with TRBD1 matching over 9 bases. There are 18 residues in the CDR3. The V segment lost 3 bases and the J segment 5 bases; nucleotides outside the gene matches: 17. The germline gives CDR1 SGHRS, CDR2 YFSETQ. CDR3 in amino acids: CASSSSPGTGNVGTEAFF. CDR3 DNA sequence: TGCGCCAGCAGCTCCTCTCCCGGGACAGGGAACGTTGGGACTGAAGCTTTCTTT.